This T cell receptor (beta chain) is from a study of cytomegalovirus exposure and HLA in healthy donors. It was with 60 Vbeta and 13 Jbeta primers that the PCR ran. Libraries were prepared by immunoSEQ multiplex PCR; TCRdb keeps only in-frame clonotypes and omits some of them. The table lists 200,000 or so clones, roughly 76% of them singletons. V was clipped by 0 bases and J by 0 bases, with 7 bases between them. This CDR3 is 16 amino acids long. Germline CDR1 reads SGDLS; CDR2 reads YYNGEE. This sequence joins TRBV9 and TRBJ2-6; the D is unclear. The sample was PBMCs. The clonotype comes from a man aged 35 to 55 in good health and CMV-seropositive. CDR3 loop: CASSVVVSSGANVLTF. In DNA form, the CDR3 reads TGTGCCAGCAGCGTAGTGGTCAGCTCTGGGGCCAACGTCCTGACTTTC.